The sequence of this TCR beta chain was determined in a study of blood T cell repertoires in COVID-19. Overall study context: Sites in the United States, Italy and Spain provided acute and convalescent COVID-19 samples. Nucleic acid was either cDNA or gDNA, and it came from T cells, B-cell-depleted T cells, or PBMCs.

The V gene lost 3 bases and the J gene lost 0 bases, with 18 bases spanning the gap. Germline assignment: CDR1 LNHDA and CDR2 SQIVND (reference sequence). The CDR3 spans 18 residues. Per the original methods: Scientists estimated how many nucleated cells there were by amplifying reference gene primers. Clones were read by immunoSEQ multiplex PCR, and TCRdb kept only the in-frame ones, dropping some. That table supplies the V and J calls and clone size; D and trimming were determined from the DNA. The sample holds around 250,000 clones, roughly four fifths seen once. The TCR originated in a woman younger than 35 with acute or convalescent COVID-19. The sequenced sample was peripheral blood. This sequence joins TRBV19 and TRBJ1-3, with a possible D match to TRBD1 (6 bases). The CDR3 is CASSMRGTRSNSGNTIYF. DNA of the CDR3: TGTGCCAGTAGTATGAGGGGGACCCGTTCCAACTCTGGAAACACCATATATTTT.